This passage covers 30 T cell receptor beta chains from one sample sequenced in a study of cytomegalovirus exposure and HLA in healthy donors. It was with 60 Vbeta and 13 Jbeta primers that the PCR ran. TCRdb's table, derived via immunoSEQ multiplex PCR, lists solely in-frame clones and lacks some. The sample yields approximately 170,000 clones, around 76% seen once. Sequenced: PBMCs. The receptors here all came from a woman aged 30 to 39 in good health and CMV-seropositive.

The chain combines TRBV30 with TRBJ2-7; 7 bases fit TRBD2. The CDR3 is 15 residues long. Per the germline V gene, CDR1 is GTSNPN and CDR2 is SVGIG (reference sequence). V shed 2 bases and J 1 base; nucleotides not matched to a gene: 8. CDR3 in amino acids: CAWSSVGGRSYEQYF. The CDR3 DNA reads TGTGCCTGGAGTTCCGTCGGGGGGAGGTCCTACGAGCAGTACTTC.

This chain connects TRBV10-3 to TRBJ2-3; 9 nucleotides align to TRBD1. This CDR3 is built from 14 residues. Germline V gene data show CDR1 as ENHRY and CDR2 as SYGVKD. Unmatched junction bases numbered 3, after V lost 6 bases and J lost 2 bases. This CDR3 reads CAISGTGTTDTQYF. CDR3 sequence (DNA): TGTGCCATCAGCGGGACAGGGACCACAGATACGCAGTATTTT.

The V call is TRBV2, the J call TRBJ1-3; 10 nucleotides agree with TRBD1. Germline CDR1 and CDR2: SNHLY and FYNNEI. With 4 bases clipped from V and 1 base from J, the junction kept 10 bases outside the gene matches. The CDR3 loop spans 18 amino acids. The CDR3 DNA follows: TGTGCCAGCAGTGGCCGGGACAGGGGAAGGGGGTCTGGAAACACCATATATTTT. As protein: CASSGRDRGRGSGNTIYF.

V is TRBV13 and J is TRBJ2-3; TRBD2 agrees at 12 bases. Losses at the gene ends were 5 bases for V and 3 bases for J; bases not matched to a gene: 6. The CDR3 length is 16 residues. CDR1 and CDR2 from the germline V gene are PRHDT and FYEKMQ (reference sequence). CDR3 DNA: TGTGCCAGCAGCAGCAGAACTAGCGGGGGGACAGATACGCAGTATTTT. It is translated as CASSSRTSGGTDTQYF.

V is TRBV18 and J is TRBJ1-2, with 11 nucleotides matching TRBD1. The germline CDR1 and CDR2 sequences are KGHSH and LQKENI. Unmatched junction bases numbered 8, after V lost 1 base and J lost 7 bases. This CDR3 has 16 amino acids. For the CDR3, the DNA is TGTGCCAGCTCACCACGCTCCGGACAGGGGGCGAGTGGCTACACCTTC. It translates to CASSPRSGQGASGYTF.

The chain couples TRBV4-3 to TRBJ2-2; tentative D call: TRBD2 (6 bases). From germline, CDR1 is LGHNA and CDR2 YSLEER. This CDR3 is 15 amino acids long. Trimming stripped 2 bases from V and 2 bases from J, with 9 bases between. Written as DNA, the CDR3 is TGCGCCAGCAGCCAACCGGGACTTAACACCGGGGAGCTGTTTTTT. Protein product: CASSQPGLNTGELFF.

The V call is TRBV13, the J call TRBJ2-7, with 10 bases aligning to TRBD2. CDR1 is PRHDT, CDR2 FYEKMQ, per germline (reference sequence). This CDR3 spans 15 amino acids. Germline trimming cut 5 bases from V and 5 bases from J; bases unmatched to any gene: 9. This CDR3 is CASSLKSGRADEQYF. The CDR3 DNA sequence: TGTGCCAGCAGCCTTAAGAGCGGGAGGGCCGACGAGCAGTACTTC. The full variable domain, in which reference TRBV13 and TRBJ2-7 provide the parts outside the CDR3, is AAGVIQSPRHLIKEKRETATLKCYPIPRHDTVYWYQQGPGQDPQFLISFYEKMQSDKGSIPDRFSAQQFSDYHSELNMSSLELGDSALYFCASSLKSGRADEQYFGPGTRLTVT.

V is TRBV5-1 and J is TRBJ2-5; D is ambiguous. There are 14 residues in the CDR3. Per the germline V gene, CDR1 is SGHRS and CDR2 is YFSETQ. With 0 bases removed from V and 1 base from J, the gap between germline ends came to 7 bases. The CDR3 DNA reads TGCGCCAGCAGCTTGGATCAGGCCCAAGAGACCCAGTACTTC. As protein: CASSLDQAQETQYF.

In DNA, the CDR3 is TGTGCCAGCAGCGTAGACCCAGGGGGGAGTTCACCCCTCCACTTT. It encodes CASSVDPGGSSPLHF. This chain links TRBV9 with TRBJ1-6; 7 bases are a match to TRBD1. Germline loops: CDR1 SGDLS, CDR2 YYNGEE. Trimming at V came to 0 bases and at J to 9 bases, leaving 6 bases not matched to a gene. The CDR3 totals 15 residues.

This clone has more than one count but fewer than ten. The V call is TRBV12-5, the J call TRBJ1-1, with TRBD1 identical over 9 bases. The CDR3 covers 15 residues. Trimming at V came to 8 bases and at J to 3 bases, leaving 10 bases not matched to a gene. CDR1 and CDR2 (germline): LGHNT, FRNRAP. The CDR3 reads CASPTRQGDDTEAFF. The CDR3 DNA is TGTGCTAGTCCCACTCGACAGGGGGATGACACTGAAGCTTTCTTT.

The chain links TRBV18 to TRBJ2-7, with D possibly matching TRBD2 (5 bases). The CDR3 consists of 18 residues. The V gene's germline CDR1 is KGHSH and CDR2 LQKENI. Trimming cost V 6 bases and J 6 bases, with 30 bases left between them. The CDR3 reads CASSPTVSTTTSQGEQYF. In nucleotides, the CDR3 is TGTGCCAGCTCTCCTACCGTTTCGACTACGACCTCCCAAGGCGAGCAGTACTTC.

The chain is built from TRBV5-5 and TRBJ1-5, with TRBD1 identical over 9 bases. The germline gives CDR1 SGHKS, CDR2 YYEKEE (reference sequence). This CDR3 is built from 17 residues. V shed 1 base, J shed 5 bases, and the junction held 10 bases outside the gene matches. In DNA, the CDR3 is TGTGCCAGCAGCTTGTTTGGGACAGGGACGATGCATCAGCCCCAGCATTTT. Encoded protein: CASSLFGTGTMHQPQHF.

The CDR3 coding sequence is TGTGCCAGCAGTTTAAACAGGGCCGTAAACTATGGCTACACCTTC. It yields the protein CASSLNRAVNYGYTF. The rearrangement uses TRBV27 and TRBJ1-2; possibly TRBD1 for D (6 bases). The germline V and J ends were trimmed by 2 bases and 2 bases, with 12 bases remaining between them. Germline CDR1 MNHEY, CDR2 SMNVEV (reference sequence). The CDR3 is made up of 15 amino acids.

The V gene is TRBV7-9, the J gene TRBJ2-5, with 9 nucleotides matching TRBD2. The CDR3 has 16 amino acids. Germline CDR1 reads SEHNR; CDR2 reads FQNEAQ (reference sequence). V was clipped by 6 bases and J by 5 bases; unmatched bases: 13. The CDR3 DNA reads TGTGCCAGCAGGTTCCTGGCGGGAGGGCCCGGTGAGACCCAGTACTTC. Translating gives CASRFLAGGPGETQYF.

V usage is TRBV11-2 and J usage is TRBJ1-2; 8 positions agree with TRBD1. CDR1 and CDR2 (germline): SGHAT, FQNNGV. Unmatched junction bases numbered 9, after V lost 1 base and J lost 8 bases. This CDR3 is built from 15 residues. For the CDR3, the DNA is TGTGCCAGCAGCTTAGCGACAGGGGTTAGTTTCGGCTACACCTTC. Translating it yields CASSLATGVSFGYTF.

The CDR3 coding sequence is TGTGCCCAACCTCTACGGGGGAAATATGGCTACACCTTC. Amino acids: CAQPLRGKYGYTF. The rearrangement uses TRBV30 and TRBJ1-2, with D possibly being TRBD1 (5 bases). Germline V CDR1 and CDR2: GTSNPN, SVGIG (reference sequence). This CDR3 contains 13 residues. V was trimmed by 8 bases and J by 5 bases, leaving 18 bases between them. The full variable domain, rest sourced from reference TRBV30 and TRBJ1-2, is SQTIHQWPATLVQPVGSPLSLECTVEGTSNPNLYWYRQAAGRGLQLLFYSVGIGQISSEVPQNLSASRPQDRQFILSSKKLLLSDSGFYLCAQPLRGKYGYTFGSGTRLTVV.

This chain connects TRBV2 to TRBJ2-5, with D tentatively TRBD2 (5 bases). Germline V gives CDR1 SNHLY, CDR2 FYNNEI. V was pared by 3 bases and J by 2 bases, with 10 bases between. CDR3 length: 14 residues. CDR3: CASSEVRGQETQYF. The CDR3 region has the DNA TGTGCCAGCAGTGAGGTACGGGGACAAGAGACCCAGTACTTC.

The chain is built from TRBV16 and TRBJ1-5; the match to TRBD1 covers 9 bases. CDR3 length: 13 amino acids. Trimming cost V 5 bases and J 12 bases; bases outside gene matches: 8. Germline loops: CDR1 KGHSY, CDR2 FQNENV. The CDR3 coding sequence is TGTGCCAGCAGCGGTTTTACAGGGGGCAACCAGCATTTT. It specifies CASSGFTGGNQHF.

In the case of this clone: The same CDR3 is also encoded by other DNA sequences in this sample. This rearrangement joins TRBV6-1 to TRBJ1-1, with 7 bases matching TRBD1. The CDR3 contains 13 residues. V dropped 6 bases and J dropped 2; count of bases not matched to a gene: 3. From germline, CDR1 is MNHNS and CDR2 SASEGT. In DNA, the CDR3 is TGTGCCAGCAGGCCAGGGGGAAACACTGAAGCTTTCTTT. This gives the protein CASRPGGNTEAFF.

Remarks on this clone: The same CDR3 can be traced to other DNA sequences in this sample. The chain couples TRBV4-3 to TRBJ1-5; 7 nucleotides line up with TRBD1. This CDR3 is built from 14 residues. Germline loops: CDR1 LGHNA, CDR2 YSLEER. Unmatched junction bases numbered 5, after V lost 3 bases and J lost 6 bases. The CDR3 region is CASSQRQGGQPQHF. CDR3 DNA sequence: TGCGCCAGCAGCCAGAGACAGGGAGGTCAGCCCCAGCATTTT.

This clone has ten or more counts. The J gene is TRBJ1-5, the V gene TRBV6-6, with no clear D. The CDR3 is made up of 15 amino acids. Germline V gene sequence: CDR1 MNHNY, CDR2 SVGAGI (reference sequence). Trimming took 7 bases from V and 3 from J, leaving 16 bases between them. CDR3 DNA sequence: TGTGCCAGCATGCGGCCGGCCGCCCTCAATCAGCCCCAGCATTTT. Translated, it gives CASMRPAALNQPQHF.

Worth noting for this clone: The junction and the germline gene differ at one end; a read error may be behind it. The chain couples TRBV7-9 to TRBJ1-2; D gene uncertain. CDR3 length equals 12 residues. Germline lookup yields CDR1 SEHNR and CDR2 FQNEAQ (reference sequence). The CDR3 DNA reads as TGTTCCAGCAGCTTAGAATCCGGGGGCTACACCTTC. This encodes CSSSLESGGYTF.

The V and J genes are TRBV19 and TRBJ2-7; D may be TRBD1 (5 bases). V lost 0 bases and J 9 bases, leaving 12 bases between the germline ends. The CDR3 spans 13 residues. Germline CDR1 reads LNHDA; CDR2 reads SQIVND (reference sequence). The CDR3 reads CASSIDQGLGQYF. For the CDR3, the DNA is TGTGCCAGTAGTATAGATCAGGGCCTGGGGCAGTACTTC.

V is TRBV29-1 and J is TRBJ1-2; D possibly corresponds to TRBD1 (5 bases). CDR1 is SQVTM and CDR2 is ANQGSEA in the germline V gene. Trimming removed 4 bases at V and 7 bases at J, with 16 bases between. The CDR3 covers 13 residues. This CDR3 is CSVGEGRVSGYTF. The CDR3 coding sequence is TGCAGCGTTGGGGAGGGGCGAGTTAGTGGCTACACCTTC.

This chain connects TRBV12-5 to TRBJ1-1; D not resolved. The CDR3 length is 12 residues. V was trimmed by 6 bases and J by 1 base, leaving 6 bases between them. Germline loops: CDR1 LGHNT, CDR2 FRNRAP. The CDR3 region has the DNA TGTGCTAGTGGACACCCGAACACTGAAGCTTTCTTT. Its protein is CASGHPNTEAFF.

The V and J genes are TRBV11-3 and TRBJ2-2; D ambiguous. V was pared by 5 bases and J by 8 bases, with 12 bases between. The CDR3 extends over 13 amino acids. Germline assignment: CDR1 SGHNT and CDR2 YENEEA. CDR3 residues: CASSASVWGELFF. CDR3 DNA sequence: TGTGCCAGCAGCGCCAGTGTATGGGGGGAGCTGTTTTTT.

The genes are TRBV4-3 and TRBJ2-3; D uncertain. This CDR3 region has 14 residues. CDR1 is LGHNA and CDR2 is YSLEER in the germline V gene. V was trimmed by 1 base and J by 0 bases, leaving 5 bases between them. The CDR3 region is CASSQVPSTDTQYF. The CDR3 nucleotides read TGCGCCAGCAGCCAAGTCCCGAGCACAGATACGCAGTATTTT.

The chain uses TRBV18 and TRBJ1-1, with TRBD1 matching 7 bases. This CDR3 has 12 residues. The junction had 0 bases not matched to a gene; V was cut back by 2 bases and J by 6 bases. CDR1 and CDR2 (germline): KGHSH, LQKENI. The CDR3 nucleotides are TGTGCCAGCTCACCAGGACAGGCTGAAGCTTTCTTT. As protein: CASSPGQAEAFF.

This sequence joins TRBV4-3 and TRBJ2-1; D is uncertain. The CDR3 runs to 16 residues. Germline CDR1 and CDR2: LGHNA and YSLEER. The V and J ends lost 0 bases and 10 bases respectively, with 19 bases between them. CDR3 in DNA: TGCGCCAGCAGCCAAGATCAGTCACCTTTGGGCTGGGAGCAGTTCTTC. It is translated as CASSQDQSPLGWEQFF.

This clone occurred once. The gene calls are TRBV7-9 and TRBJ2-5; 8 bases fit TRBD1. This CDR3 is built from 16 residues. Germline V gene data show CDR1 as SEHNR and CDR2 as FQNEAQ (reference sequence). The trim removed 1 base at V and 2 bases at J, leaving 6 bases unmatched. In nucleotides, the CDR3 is TGTGCCAGCAGCTTAGTACAGGGGGTGGATCAAGAGACCCAGTACTTC. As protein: CASSLVQGVDQETQYF. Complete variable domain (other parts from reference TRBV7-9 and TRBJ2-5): DTGVSQNPRHKITKRGQNVTFRCDPISEHNRLYWYRQTLGQGPEFLTYFQNEAQLEKSRLLSDRFSAERPKGSFSTLEIQRTEQGDSAMYLCASSLVQGVDQETQYFGPGTRLLVL.